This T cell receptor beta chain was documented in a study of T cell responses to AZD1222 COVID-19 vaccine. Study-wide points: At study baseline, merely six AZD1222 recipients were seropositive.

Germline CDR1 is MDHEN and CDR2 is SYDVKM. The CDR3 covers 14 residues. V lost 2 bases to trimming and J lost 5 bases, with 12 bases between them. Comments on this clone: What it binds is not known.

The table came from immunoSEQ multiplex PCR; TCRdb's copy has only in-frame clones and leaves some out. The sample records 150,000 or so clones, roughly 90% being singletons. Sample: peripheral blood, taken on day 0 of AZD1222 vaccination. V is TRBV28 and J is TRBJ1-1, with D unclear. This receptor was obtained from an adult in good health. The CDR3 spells CASSLNRGGTEAFF. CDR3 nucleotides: TGTGCCAGCAGTTTAAACAGAGGTGGAACTGAAGCTTTCTTT. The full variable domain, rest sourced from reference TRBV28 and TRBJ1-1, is DVKVTQSSRYLVKRTGEKVFLECVQDMDHENMFWYRQDPGLGLRLIYFSYDVKMKEKGDIPEGYSVSREKKERFSLILESASTNQTSMYLCASSLNRGGTEAFFGQGTRLTVV.